The following is a TCR beta chain sequence with its context. No antigen is known for it. Unrecorded immune exposure was likely among donors, who were nominally healthy when sampled. Vbeta (60) and Jbeta (13) primers were used in the PCR. The authors' processing: There were around 78 million unique TCR beta chains by a later count, and 10 million to 12 million of them were shared. Produced via immunoSEQ multiplex PCR; TCRdb's table is partial and in-frame only. The DNA gave D and trimming, while V, J and clone size come from that table. The table records approximately 160,000 clones, about 65% of them present only once. The entry originates in a study of cytomegalovirus exposure and HLA in healthy donors. Study-wide findings and caveats: At a 0.05 false discovery rate, a later analysis found some 18,000 TCR beta sequences to be associated with HLA alleles. Most TCR sequences showed up rarely, but some public TCRs showed up in many donors.

The sample consisted of PBMCs. The receptor was isolated from a woman under 30 in good health and CMV-seropositive.

CDR3 amino acids: CASSEGGRHVYEQYF. CDR3 bases: TGTGCCAGCAGTGAAGGTGGCAGGCACGTCTACGAGCAGTACTTC. The chain uses TRBV6-1 and TRBJ2-7; D is unresolved. V was trimmed by 1 base and J by 3 bases, leaving 13 bases between them. CDR3 length: 15 residues. Germline CDR1 is MNHNS and CDR2 is SASEGT.